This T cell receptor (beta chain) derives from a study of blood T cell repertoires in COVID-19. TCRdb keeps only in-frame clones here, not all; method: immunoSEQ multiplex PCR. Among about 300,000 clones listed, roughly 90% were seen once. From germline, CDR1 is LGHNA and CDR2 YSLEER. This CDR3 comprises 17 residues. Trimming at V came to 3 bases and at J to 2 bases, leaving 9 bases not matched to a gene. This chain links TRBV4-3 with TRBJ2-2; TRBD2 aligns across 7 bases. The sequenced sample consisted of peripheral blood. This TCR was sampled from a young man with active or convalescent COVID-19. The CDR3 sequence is CASSQRSTGLNTGELFF. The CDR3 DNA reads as TGCGCCAGCAGCCAGAGAAGTACGGGACTAAACACCGGGGAGCTGTTTTTT.